This entry lists 31 T cell receptor beta chains sequenced from one sample in a study of blood T cell repertoires in COVID-19. Assay used: immunoSEQ multiplex PCR; TCRdb lists only in-frame clones, some missing. The sample lists around 100,000 clones, less than 85% seen once, with 20% to 25% in the top ten. The sample consisted of peripheral blood. Source of these receptors: an older man with active or convalescent COVID-19.

This chain connects TRBV6-5 to TRBJ2-2; 8 nucleotides align to TRBD2. The CDR3 sequence is 16 residues long. Trimming took 2 bases from V and 5 from J; bases not matched to a gene: 7. The germline V gene has CDR1 MNHEY and CDR2 SVGAGI. As DNA, the CDR3 is TGTGCCAGCAGTTACCTCGGGGGGGCTTGGACCGGGGAGCTGTTTTTT. Its protein is CASSYLGGAWTGELFF.

This rearrangement joins TRBV7-9 to TRBJ1-4; D ambiguous. The germline V and J ends were trimmed by 1 base and 7 bases, with 13 bases remaining between them. The CDR3 is 15 amino acids. In germline, CDR1 is SEHNR, CDR2 FQNEAQ (reference sequence). DNA of the CDR3: TGTGCCAGCAGCTTAGGGTGGCAGGAGGGTGAAAAACTGTTTTTT. Translated: CASSLGWQEGEKLFF.

The chain uses TRBV24-1 and TRBJ2-1; 8 positions agree with TRBD2. Germline CDR1 and CDR2: KGHDR and SFDVKD. This CDR3 spans 16 amino acids. The ends lost 4 bases at V and 3 bases at J; junction bases unmatched: 7. The CDR3 protein is CATSDPGGDFYNEQFF. The DNA of the CDR3 is TGTGCCACCAGTGACCCCGGGGGGGACTTCTACAATGAGCAGTTCTTC.

J is TRBJ1-2 and V is TRBV3-1 (or the pseudogene TRBV3-2); D gene unclear. The CDR3 runs to 12 residues. The V and J ends lost 0 bases and 7 bases respectively, with 6 bases between them. Germline V gene sequence: CDR1 LGHDT, CDR2 YNNKEL (reference sequence). In DNA form, the CDR3 reads TGTGCCAGCAGCCAAGATGTTCGTGGCTACACCTTC. It yields the protein CASSQDVRGYTF.

This clone was found once. This chain connects TRBV6-6 to TRBJ2-2; TRBD1 might be the D (6 bases). Germline V CDR1 and CDR2: MNHNY, SVGAGI (reference sequence). V shed 4 bases and J shed 5 bases, with 14 bases lying between them. The CDR3 runs to 15 residues. The CDR3 DNA is TGTGCCAGCAGTTTCCTACAGGGAAGTACCGGGGAGCTGTTTTTT. Its translation: CASSFLQGSTGELFF.

The rearrangement links TRBV6-1 to TRBJ1-5; tentative D call: TRBD1 (5 bases). Germline CDR1 and CDR2: MNHNS and SASEGT. The germline V and J ends were trimmed by 2 bases and 4 bases, with 15 bases remaining between them. This CDR3 comprises 16 residues. CDR3 DNA: TGTGCCAGCAGTGAAATCGGGACTGTCTTGAATCAGCCCCAGCATTTT. Amino acid sequence: CASSEIGTVLNQPQHF.

The J gene is TRBJ1-5, the V gene TRBV15; possible D gene TRBD1, 6 bases. This CDR3 contains 14 residues. Per the germline V gene, CDR1 is LNHNV and CDR2 is YYDKDF (reference sequence). Between the trimmed V and J ends, which lost 2 bases and 3 bases, there was a span of 8 bases. CDR3 in DNA: TGTGCCACCAGCAGAACAGGGACCAATCAGCCCCAGCATTTT. It specifies CATSRTGTNQPQHF.

The rearrangement links TRBV27 to TRBJ1-3, with a weak D call TRBD1 (6 bases). V was shortened by 9 bases and J by 4 bases, with 13 bases between the two germline ends. The CDR3 spans 13 residues. From germline, CDR1 is MNHEY and CDR2 SMNVEV (reference sequence). CDR3 in DNA: TGTGCCAGAAGCACAGGGTCCGGAAACACCATATATTTT. Its protein is CARSTGSGNTIYF.

In this sample, this clone turned up a few times. The rearrangement uses TRBV9 and TRBJ2-7; the D gene is possibly TRBD2 (6 bases). CDR1 and CDR2 (germline): SGDLS, YYNGEE. Trimming stripped 0 bases from V and 0 bases from J, with 16 bases between. The CDR3 is made up of 17 amino acids. CDR3 region: CASSVGGDGAFSYEQYF. CDR3 DNA: TGTGCCAGCAGCGTAGGCGGGGATGGAGCCTTCTCCTACGAGCAGTACTTC.

This clone was detected only once. The genes are TRBV5-1 and TRBJ1-4, with a possible D match to TRBD1 (6 bases). V lost 5 bases and J lost 3, with 11 bases in between. Germline V gives CDR1 SGHRS, CDR2 YFSETQ. The CDR3 is 14 residues long. CDR3 region: CASRRGGPNEKLFF. CDR3 bases: TGCGCCAGCAGAAGGGGGGGGCCTAATGAAAAACTGTTTTTT.

V gene TRBV18 combines with J gene TRBJ1-3; possible D gene TRBD1, 5 bases. The CDR3 extends over 16 amino acids. Germline-derived CDR1 and CDR2 are KGHSH and LQKENI. The ends were cut back, 3 bases at V and 0 bases at J, with 12 bases in the middle. CDR3 bases: TGTGCCAGCTCACCGGGCCAGGGCAGCTCTGGAAACACCATATATTTT. This translates into CASSPGQGSSGNTIYF.

This clone was counted between two and nine times. V usage is TRBV19 and J usage is TRBJ1-5, with 8 bases matching TRBD1. The V segment lost 5 bases and the J segment 7 bases; nucleotides outside the gene matches: 7. Per the germline V gene, CDR1 is LNHDA and CDR2 is SQIVND (reference sequence). The CDR3 covers 14 residues. The CDR3 nucleotides read TGTGCCAGTAGTCAAGGACAGGGAGGCCAGCCCCAGCATTTT. It specifies CASSQGQGGQPQHF.

This chain joins TRBV10-1 and TRBJ2-1; TRBD1 agrees at 7 bases. V shed 0 bases and J 6 bases; nucleotides not matched to a gene: 8. Germline CDR1 is WNHNN and CDR2 is SYGVQD (reference sequence). This CDR3 region has 16 residues. Here the CDR3 DNA reads TGCGCCAGCAGTGAGTCGCGACAGGGCGTTTCCAATGAGCAGTTCTTC. It is translated as CASSESRQGVSNEQFF.

This sequence joins TRBV19 and TRBJ1-1, with a tentative D call TRBD1 (6 bases). Germline lookup yields CDR1 LNHDA and CDR2 SQIVND (reference sequence). This CDR3 contains 13 residues. V shed 6 bases and J shed 6 bases, with 14 bases lying between them. The CDR3 sequence is CASSHRKGAEAFF. The CDR3 region has the DNA TGTGCCAGTAGCCACAGGAAGGGGGCTGAAGCTTTCTTT. Full variable domain (rest looked up from reference TRBV19 and TRBJ1-1): DGGITQSPKYLFRKEGQNVTLSCEQNLNHDAMYWYRQDPGQGLRLIYYSQIVNDFQKGDIAEGYSVSREKKESFPLTVTSAQKNPTAFYLCASSHRKGAEAFFGQGTRLTVV.

V is TRBV7-2 and J is TRBJ1-1, with 9 positions matching TRBD1. The CDR3 length is 17 residues. V was clipped by 8 bases and J by 0 bases; unmatched bases: 13. Germline V CDR1 and CDR2: SGHTA, FQGNSA. The CDR3: CASLNSGTGFVNTEAFF. CDR3 DNA sequence: TGTGCCAGCCTAAACTCCGGGACAGGGTTTGTGAACACTGAAGCTTTCTTT.

The rearrangement links TRBV30 to TRBJ1-2; 10 bases line up with TRBD1. The trim removed 2 bases at V and 8 bases at J, leaving 8 bases unmatched. The CDR3 loop spans 14 amino acids. Germline values: CDR1 GTSNPN, CDR2 SVGIG (reference sequence). The CDR3 coding sequence is TGTGCCTGGAGTCCCCCCGGGACAGGGGAAGGCTACACCTTC. Its protein product is CAWSPPGTGEGYTF.

On this clone: At one end, the junction sequence differs from germline, possibly due to a read error. The V gene is TRBV19, the J gene TRBJ1-6, with TRBD1 matching 10 bases. The germline CDR1 and CDR2 sequences are LNHDA and SQIVND (reference sequence). The CDR3 sequence is 11 residues long. In DNA, the CDR3 is TGTGCCACCAACCCCGGGACAGGGGTTGACTTT. Translation gives CATNPGTGVDF.

This clone was seen more than once but under ten times. The chain couples TRBV5-1 to TRBJ1-1; D may be TRBD1 (5 bases). Trimming took 4 bases from V and 1 from J, leaving 14 bases between them. The CDR3 consists of 15 residues. Germline lookup yields CDR1 SGHRS and CDR2 YFSETQ. The CDR3 sequence: CASSPPDTPNTEAFF. As DNA, the CDR3 is TGCGCCAGCAGCCCGCCGGACACTCCGAACACTGAAGCTTTCTTT.

V usage is TRBV5-1 and J usage is TRBJ2-7, with 13 positions matching TRBD2. Germline assignment: CDR1 SGHRS and CDR2 YFSETQ. The CDR3 has 17 amino acids. After removal of 4 bases from V and 6 bases from J, the junction contained 13 bases not matched to a gene. CDR3 coding DNA: TGCGCCAGCAGCCTAGGACTAGCGGGAGCCCCCACGTCCGAGCAGTACTTC. This gives the protein CASSLGLAGAPTSEQYF.

V usage is TRBV7-9 and J usage is TRBJ1-2, with D maybe TRBD1 (6 bases). The CDR3 has 13 residues. Germline V gene lookup returns CDR1 SEHNR and CDR2 FQNEAQ (reference sequence). V was trimmed by 2 bases and J by 7 bases, leaving 11 bases between them. CDR3 nucleotide sequence: TGTGCCAGCAGCTTATCAGGGGTCGGTGGCTACACCTTC. Encoded protein: CASSLSGVGGYTF.

This clone was picked up one time. This chain uses TRBV6-5 with TRBJ2-1; 11 bases line up with TRBD2. This CDR3 has 15 amino acids. The V and J ends lost 7 bases and 2 bases, in that order; junction bases with no gene match: 4. Germline-derived CDR1 and CDR2 are MNHEY and SVGAGI. In nucleotides, the CDR3 is TGTGCCAGCAAGACTAGCGGGATCACCTACAATGAGCAGTTCTTC. This codes for CASKTSGITYNEQFF.

This chain joins TRBV5-6 and TRBJ2-7; D perhaps matches TRBD1 (7 bases). Germline V gene data show CDR1 as SGHDT and CDR2 as YYEEEE. Trimming left V 0 bases short and J 5 bases short, with 18 bases between. The CDR3 length is 16 residues. The CDR3, as DNA: TGTGCCAGCAGCTTGGTCTATCCAGCAGGGGGGAACGAGCAGTACTTC. It codes for CASSLVYPAGGNEQYF.

This chain connects TRBV18 to TRBJ2-7; D remains unclear. The CDR3 has 14 amino acids. Germline assignment: CDR1 KGHSH and CDR2 LQKENI. V was trimmed by 3 bases and J by 2 bases, leaving 11 bases between them. Here the CDR3 DNA reads TGTGCCAGCTCACCGGCAGGTCAAACCTACGAGCAGTACTTC. Amino acid sequence: CASSPAGQTYEQYF.

The chain carries TRBV28 and TRBJ1-2, with D possibly matching TRBD1 (6 bases). The germline V and J ends were trimmed by 8 bases and 6 bases, with 19 bases remaining between them. There are 14 residues in the CDR3. CDR1 is MDHEN, CDR2 SYDVKM, per germline. For the CDR3, the DNA is TGTGCCAGCCGTGAGGTGGGGGGGCCAGATGGCTACACCTTC. Translating it yields CASREVGGPDGYTF.

V usage is TRBV27 and J usage is TRBJ1-2; D gene uncertain. This CDR3 is built from 11 residues. The V end lost 10 bases, the J end lost 7 bases, and 13 bases lay between the germline ends. CDR1 and CDR2 from the germline V gene are MNHEY and SMNVEV (reference sequence). This CDR3 reads CATGREGGYTF. CDR3 in DNA: TGTGCCACCGGGCGGGAAGGTGGCTACACCTTC.

The rearrangement links TRBV5-1 to TRBJ2-7; 10 bases map to TRBD1. After removal of 4 bases from V and 2 bases from J, the junction contained 3 bases not matched to a gene. Germline V gene lookup returns CDR1 SGHRS and CDR2 YFSETQ. This CDR3 contains 14 residues. DNA of the CDR3: TGCGCCAGCAGCCAGGGACAGGGGACCTACGAGCAGTACTTC. Its protein is CASSQGQGTYEQYF.

This chain links TRBV2 with TRBJ2-7; 8 bases fit TRBD1. The germline gives CDR1 SNHLY, CDR2 FYNNEI. Unmatched junction bases numbered 8, after V lost 10 bases and J lost 3 bases. This CDR3 is 13 amino acids long. The DNA for the CDR3 is TGTGCCACGTCCGGGGACAGGTACTACGAGCAGTACTTC. Translating it yields CATSGDRYYEQYF.

The V and J genes are TRBV19 and TRBJ1-4, with TRBD1 matching over 12 bases. CDR1 and CDR2 (germline): LNHDA, SQIVND (reference sequence). The CDR3 is 18 amino acids. With 4 bases clipped from V and 0 bases from J, the junction kept 6 bases outside the gene matches. CDR3 in amino acids: CASSSRDRGRATNEKLFF. The CDR3 DNA sequence: TGTGCCAGTAGTAGCCGGGACAGGGGGCGGGCAACTAATGAAAAACTGTTTTTT.

This clone was seen just once. The J gene is TRBJ1-3, the V gene TRBV4-1; D perhaps matches TRBD1 (5 bases). Per the germline V gene, CDR1 is MGHRA and CDR2 is YSYEKL. Trimming removed 0 bases at V and 2 bases at J, with 8 bases between. This CDR3 region has 15 residues. The CDR3 spells CASSQDAGTGNTIYF. The CDR3 region has the DNA TGCGCCAGCAGCCAAGATGCAGGGACTGGAAACACCATATATTTT.

This clone was detected only once. The rearrangement links TRBV27 to TRBJ1-5; D gene uncertain. The germline V gene has CDR1 MNHEY and CDR2 SMNVEV (reference sequence). V shed 3 bases and J shed 0 bases, with 9 bases lying between them. The CDR3 has 15 residues. The CDR3 region is CASSFRPYSNQPQHF. The CDR3 DNA sequence: TGTGCCAGCAGTTTCCGTCCCTATAGCAATCAGCCCCAGCATTTT.

The CDR3 sequence: CASSDPAGDTWFF. CDR3 coding DNA: TGTGCCAGCAGTGACCCAGCGGGAGATACTTGGTTCTTC. The chain couples TRBV2 to TRBJ2-1; 8 bases fit TRBD2. The V gene's germline CDR1 is SNHLY and CDR2 FYNNEI. Unmatched junction bases numbered 10, after V lost 3 bases and J lost 15 bases. This CDR3 has 13 residues.